These T cell receptor beta chains were read from a single sample in a study of long-term antiretroviral therapy in people with HIV. Measured with immunoSEQ multiplex PCR; TCRdb has only the in-frame clones, and not every one. The profile shows fewer than 35,000 clones, approximately 86% of them singletons. Sequenced material: unsorted PBMCs, taken 3 years after starting antiretroviral therapy. The receptors derive from a man in his forties with HIV. The CDR3 runs from the conserved cysteine through the conserved F or W. A D gene is named only where the DNA matches it firmly. Clone size appears in some rows only: once, few, many, or a class for an expanded clone.

v_gene: TRBV10-3; d_gene: -; abundance: -; j_gene: TRBJ1-1; CDR3aa: CAIKSWGGDTEAFF; CDR3nt: TGTGCCATCAAATCGTGGGGCGGGGACACTGAAGCTTTCTTT
v_gene: TRBV7-8; d_gene: TRBD1; abundance: -; j_gene: TRBJ1-1; CDR3aa: CASITGTANTEAFF; CDR3nt: TGTGCCAGCATCACCGGGACAGCGAACACTGAAGCTTTCTTT
v_gene: TRBV7-8; d_gene: -; abundance: -; j_gene: TRBJ2-2; CDR3aa: CASSSQGQASNTGELFF; CDR3nt: TGTGCCAGCAGCTCCCAGGGGCAGGCGTCGAACACCGGGGAGCTGTTTTTT
v_gene: TRBV5-1; d_gene: TRBD2; abundance: -; j_gene: TRBJ2-3; CDR3aa: CASSQVLAGGQDTQYF; CDR3nt: TGCGCCAGCAGCCAGGTATTAGCGGGAGGTCAGGATACGCAGTATTTT
v_gene: TRBV30; d_gene: TRBD1; abundance: -; j_gene: TRBJ2-3; CDR3aa: CAWTSGQGFTDTQYF; CDR3nt: TGTGCCTGGACTTCGGGACAGGGATTCACAGATACGCAGTATTTT
v_gene: TRBV7-9; d_gene: -; abundance: once; j_gene: TRBJ2-6; CDR3aa: CASSFRLSGANVLTF; CDR3nt: TGTGCCAGCAGCTTTCGTCTCTCTGGGGCCAACGTCCTGACTTTC
v_gene: TRBV10-2; d_gene: TRBD1; abundance: -; j_gene: TRBJ1-1; CDR3aa: CASSVPLNGTGGWNTEAFF; CDR3nt: TGCGCCAGCAGTGTTCCGCTTAACGGGACAGGGGGATGGAACACTGAAGCTTTCTTT
v_gene: TRBV7-3; d_gene: -; abundance: -; j_gene: TRBJ1-6; CDR3aa: CASSLGARESNSPLHF; CDR3nt: TGTGCCAGCAGCTTAGGAGCCAGGGAGTCAAATTCACCCCTCCACTTT
v_gene: TRBV19; d_gene: -; abundance: -; j_gene: TRBJ1-2; CDR3aa: CASKPGRNPHGYTF; CDR3nt: TGTGCCAGCAAACCGGGACGCAACCCTCATGGCTACACCTTC
v_gene: TRBV4-1; d_gene: -; abundance: -; j_gene: TRBJ1-4; CDR3aa: CASQENMGANEKLFF; CDR3nt: TGCGCCAGTCAGGAGAACATGGGTGCTAATGAAAAACTGTTTTTT
v_gene: TRBV16; d_gene: -; abundance: few; j_gene: TRBJ2-7; CDR3aa: CASSLDSSYEQYF; CDR3nt: TGTGCCAGCAGCCTAGACAGCTCCTACGAGCAGTACTTC
v_gene: TRBV5-1; d_gene: -; abundance: -; j_gene: TRBJ1-3; CDR3aa: CASSSGLSSGNTIYF; CDR3nt: TGCGCCAGCAGCTCCGGCCTGAGCTCTGGAAACACCATATATTTT
v_gene: TRBV5-1; d_gene: TRBD1; abundance: few; j_gene: TRBJ2-4; CDR3aa: CASSSRDRGQGAKNIQYF; CDR3nt: TGCGCCAGCAGTTCCCGGGACAGGGGGCAAGGGGCCAAAAACATTCAGTACTTC
v_gene: TRBV7-8; d_gene: -; abundance: -; j_gene: TRBJ2-7; CDR3aa: CASSLASSYEQYF; CDR3nt: TGTGCCAGCAGCTTAGCCTCGTCCTACGAGCAGTACTTC
v_gene: TRBV5-1; d_gene: -; abundance: -; j_gene: TRBJ1-2; CDR3aa: CASSLWSSAESYGYTF; CDR3nt: TGCGCCAGCAGCTTGTGGTCCTCGGCGGAAAGCTATGGCTACACCTTC
v_gene: TRBV7-6; d_gene: TRBD2; abundance: -; j_gene: TRBJ2-3; CDR3aa: CASSLATGTSYSTDTQYF; CDR3nt: TGTGCCAGCAGCTTAGCAACCGGGACTAGCTATAGCACAGATACGCAGTATTTT
v_gene: TRBV19; d_gene: TRBD2; abundance: -; j_gene: TRBJ2-3; CDR3aa: CASSFGGRAADTQYF; CDR3nt: TGTGCCAGTTCATTTGGGGGGAGGGCCGCAGATACGCAGTATTTT
v_gene: TRBV4-1; d_gene: -; abundance: -; j_gene: TRBJ1-2; CDR3aa: CASSRSRDMHSYTF; CDR3nt: TGCGCCAGCAGCCGTAGCCGGGACATGCACTCCTACACCTTC
v_gene: TRBV18; d_gene: -; abundance: -; j_gene: TRBJ2-5; CDR3aa: CASSPGLRETQYF; CDR3nt: TGTGCCAGCTCACCAGGGTTGAGAGAGACCCAGTACTTC
v_gene: TRBV19; d_gene: TRBD2; abundance: -; j_gene: TRBJ2-2; CDR3aa: CASSYPSGTNTGELFF; CDR3nt: TGTGCCAGTAGCTATCCTAGCGGGACGAACACCGGGGAGCTGTTTTTT
v_gene: TRBV9; d_gene: TRBD1; abundance: -; j_gene: TRBJ2-3; CDR3aa: CASSVGQGAGTDTQYF; CDR3nt: TGTGCCAGCAGCGTCGGACAGGGGGCTGGCACAGATACGCAGTATTTT
v_gene: TRBV13; d_gene: TRBD2; abundance: -; j_gene: TRBJ2-4; CDR3aa: CASSQQEASGGASGKNIQYF; CDR3nt: TGTGCCAGCAGCCAGCAGGAGGCTAGCGGGGGGGCCTCGGGCAAAAACATTCAGTACTTC
v_gene: TRBV19; d_gene: -; abundance: -; j_gene: TRBJ2-1; CDR3aa: CASRKSSYNEQFF; CDR3nt: TGTGCCAGTAGGAAAAGCTCCTACAATGAGCAGTTCTTC
v_gene: TRBV19; d_gene: TRBD1; abundance: -; j_gene: TRBJ1-2; CDR3aa: CASSDWTGLGYTF; CDR3nt: TGTGCCAGTAGTGACTGGACAGGACTTGGCTACACCTTC
v_gene: TRBV6-5; d_gene: -; abundance: -; j_gene: TRBJ1-1; CDR3aa: CASSYKGDSTEAFF; CDR3nt: TGTGCCAGCAGTTACAAAGGGGATAGCACTGAAGCTTTCTTT
v_gene: TRBV11-2; d_gene: -; abundance: -; j_gene: TRBJ2-7; CDR3aa: CASSLQGSYEQYF; CDR3nt: TGTGCCAGCAGCTTACAGGGATCCTACGAGCAGTACTTC
v_gene: TRBV13; d_gene: -; abundance: -; j_gene: TRBJ1-3; CDR3aa: CASSPLGAIRGAGNTIYF; CDR3nt: TGTGCCAGCAGCCCCCTTGGGGCAATTCGGGGCGCTGGAAACACCATATATTTT
v_gene: TRBV21-1; d_gene: -; abundance: once; j_gene: TRBJ1-3; CDR3aa: CASRGVEKGLSGNTIYF; CDR3nt: TGTGCCAGCAGGGGGGTGGAAAAGGGTCTGTCTGGAAACACCATATATTTT
v_gene: TRBV5-5; d_gene: -; abundance: -; j_gene: TRBJ2-5; CDR3aa: CASSLSPDVVVFRETQYF; CDR3nt: TGTGCCAGCAGCTTGTCACCTGATGTAGTGGTATTTCGAGAGACCCAGTACTTC
v_gene: TRBV29-1; d_gene: -; abundance: -; j_gene: TRBJ2-4; CDR3aa: CSVQGMAQDSKNIQYF; CDR3nt: TGCAGCGTCCAGGGGATGGCACAGGACAGCAAAAACATTCAGTACTTC
v_gene: TRBV7-8; d_gene: -; abundance: -; j_gene: TRBJ1-2; CDR3aa: CASSLTRGANYGYTF; CDR3nt: TGTGCCAGCAGCTTAACGAGAGGGGCTAACTATGGCTACACCTTC
v_gene: TRBV6-1; d_gene: -; abundance: -; j_gene: TRBJ2-7; CDR3aa: CASSEKGRYEQYF; CDR3nt: TGTGCCAGCAGTGAAAAGGGTCGCTACGAGCAGTACTTC
v_gene: TRBV27; d_gene: -; abundance: -; j_gene: TRBJ1-2; CDR3aa: CASSIHDGTNYGYTF; CDR3nt: TGTGCCAGCAGTATACACGACGGAACCAACTATGGCTACACCTTC
v_gene: TRBV30; d_gene: -; abundance: -; j_gene: TRBJ2-5; CDR3aa: CAWSVLGLGGQGLETQYF; CDR3nt: TGTGCCTGGAGTGTACTGGGTCTGGGTGGGCAGGGCCTGGAGACCCAGTACTTC
v_gene: TRBV6-5; d_gene: TRBD2; abundance: once; j_gene: TRBJ2-7; CDR3aa: CASSIVAGGSYEQYF; CDR3nt: TGTGCCAGCAGTATAGTAGCGGGGGGATCCTACGAGCAGTACTTC
v_gene: TRBV11-3; d_gene: -; abundance: -; j_gene: TRBJ2-2; CDR3aa: CASNRENTGELFF; CDR3nt: TGTGCCAGCAACAGGGAGAACACCGGGGAGCTGTTTTTT
v_gene: TRBV15; d_gene: TRBD1; abundance: -; j_gene: TRBJ2-2; CDR3aa: CATSRSSFRTGGSTGELFF; CDR3nt: TGTGCCACCAGCAGGTCAAGCTTCCGGACAGGGGGAAGCACCGGGGAGCTGTTTTTT
v_gene: TRBV10-3; d_gene: -; abundance: -; j_gene: TRBJ1-2; CDR3aa: CAISVGVGYTF; CDR3nt: TGTGCCATCAGTGTAGGGGTTGGCTACACCTTC
v_gene: TRBV29-1; d_gene: -; abundance: -; j_gene: TRBJ1-1; CDR3aa: CSVRGGNTEAFF; CDR3nt: TGCAGCGTACGGGGGGGGAACACTGAAGCTTTCTTT
v_gene: TRBV7-9; d_gene: -; abundance: -; j_gene: TRBJ1-4; CDR3aa: CASSEEVATNEKLFF; CDR3nt: TGTGCCAGCAGCGAGGAGGTTGCAACTAATGAAAAACTGTTTTTT
v_gene: TRBV7-6; d_gene: TRBD1; abundance: -; j_gene: TRBJ2-7; CDR3aa: CASSNGQGHEQYF; CDR3nt: TGTGCCAGCAGCAACGGACAGGGCCACGAGCAGTACTTC
v_gene: TRBV6-6; d_gene: -; abundance: -; j_gene: TRBJ1-2; CDR3aa: CASASLRAAGGGYTF; CDR3nt: TGTGCCAGCGCGTCTCTGAGGGCCGCGGGAGGGGGCTACACCTTC
v_gene: TRBV7-2; d_gene: -; abundance: -; j_gene: TRBJ1-6; CDR3aa: CASSQGGVRSNSPLHF; CDR3nt: TGTGCCAGCAGCCAAGGGGGGGTGCGGTCTAATTCACCCCTCCACTTT
v_gene: TRBV4-1; d_gene: -; abundance: -; j_gene: TRBJ2-2; CDR3aa: CASSHVEGDTGELFF; CDR3nt: TGCGCCAGCAGCCACGTAGAGGGCGACACCGGGGAGCTGTTTTTT
v_gene: TRBV29-1; d_gene: TRBD2; abundance: -; j_gene: TRBJ2-7; CDR3aa: CSVETSGGPSYEQYF; CDR3nt: TGCAGCGTCGAGACGTCGGGAGGCCCTTCCTACGAGCAGTACTTC
v_gene: TRBV15; d_gene: -; abundance: -; j_gene: TRBJ2-7; CDR3aa: CATSRGTPANEQYF; CDR3nt: TGTGCCACCAGCAGAGGGACCCCCGCCAACGAGCAGTACTTC